This record concerns one TCR beta chain sequence. The entry originates in a study of blood T cell repertoires in COVID-19. Overall study: Some COVID-19 samples were acute and others convalescent; all came from the United States, Italy and Spain. PBMCs, B-cell-depleted T cells, or T cells provided the cDNA or gDNA that made up the material.

The ends lost 8 bases at V and 3 bases at J; junction bases unmatched: 7. This CDR3 has 15 residues. The V gene's germline CDR1 is LGHDT and CDR2 YNNKEL (reference sequence). In the original processing: Nucleated cell counts were estimated from reference gene primer amplification. The assay was immunoSEQ multiplex PCR, and TCRdb's table has in-frame clones only and misses some. From that table come the V and J calls and clone size; the DNA was used to work out D and trimming. The sample has 150,000 to 200,000 clones; just under 90% are singletons. The specimen was peripheral blood. The gene calls are TRBV3-1 (or the pseudogene TRBV3-2) and TRBJ2-3, with 11 bases lining up with TRBD2. This clonotype originated in a man aged 18 to 35 with active or convalescent COVID-19. The DNA of the CDR3 is TGTGCCAGCGGGCTAGCGGGGGGTCGTACAGATACGCAGTATTTT. Amino acids: CASGLAGGRTDTQYF.